This T cell receptor beta chain stems from a study of blood T cell repertoires in COVID-19. V was pared by 3 bases and J by 8 bases, with 17 bases between. The CDR3 contains 14 residues. Germline lookup yields CDR1 SGDLS and CDR2 YYNGEE. Authors' methods: It was from reference gene primer amplification that nucleated cell counts were estimated. Generated by immunoSEQ multiplex PCR, the TCRdb table keeps only in-frame clones and is missing some. V, J and clone size derive from that table, while D and trimming were established from the DNA sequence. The sample lists more than 85,000 clones, about 72% occurring once.

The gene calls are TRBV9 and TRBJ1-2; no clear D gene. Material for sequencing was peripheral blood. The TCR originated in a woman in her fifties or sixties with acute or convalescent COVID-19. CDR3 residues: CASSAHRDRGGYTF. The CDR3, as DNA: TGTGCCAGCAGCGCGCACAGAGATCGGGGAGGCTACACCTTC.